These 6 T cell receptor beta chains share one sample of origin, sequenced in a study of CD8 T cells in Susac syndrome. Reverse transcription of roughly 0.45 to 1 ug RNA used random hexamers. Using its own MiXCR run on the immunoSEQ multiplex PCR reads, TCRdb lists one record per CDR3 protein. Among under 200,000 distinct CDR3 sequences, roughly 94% were seen once, and the ten largest hold roughly 0.11%. The sample comprised CD4+ T cells from PBMCs. The receptors originated from a human donor with Susac syndrome.

The chain is built from TRBV4-3 and TRBJ2-7; 7 positions match TRBD1. The CDR3 length is 17 residues. In germline, CDR1 is LGHNA, CDR2 YSLEER. J lost 5 bases, V lost 4 bases, and 17 bases had no gene match. The CDR3 bases are TGCGCCAGCAGCCTCCCCCCCGGAGCAGGGGGTATAGACGAGCAGTACTTC. It translates to CASSLPPGAGGIDEQYF.

Comments on this clonotype: The junction does not match germline at one end; this may be a read error. The chain has TRBV20-1 and TRBJ1-1, with a possible D match to TRBD1 (5 bases). This CDR3 comprises 16 residues. Germline V gene lookup returns CDR1 DFQATT and CDR2 SNEGSKA (reference sequence). The CDR3 spells CRINQGSLPLATGAFF. CDR3 sequence (DNA): TGCAGAATCAATCAGGGTTCCCTTCCCTTGGCCACTGGAGCTTTCTTT.

This clonotype has a handful of counts. This chain joins TRBV20-1 and TRBJ2-5, with D possibly called TRBD1 or TRBD2 (6 bases each). The CDR3 has 13 residues. With 3 bases removed from V and 5 bases from J, the gap between germline ends came to 13 bases. From germline, CDR1 is DFQATT and CDR2 SNEGSKA (reference sequence). The CDR3 sequence: CSASPGARETQYF. The CDR3, as DNA: TGCAGTGCTAGTCCGGGGGCCCGGGAGACCCAGTACTTC.

The count of this clonotype is one. V usage is TRBV4-2 and J usage is TRBJ2-1, with no clear D. CDR3 size: 16 residues. Germline V gives CDR1 LGHNA, CDR2 YNFKEQ. V dropped 4 bases and J dropped 6 bases, with 19 bases sitting between them. Here the CDR3 reads CASSRRPGPVSNEQFF. The CDR3 coding sequence is TGTGCCAGCAGCCGAAGGCCGGGCCCGGTGTCCAATGAGCAGTTCTTC.

This chain links TRBV19 with TRBJ1-2; D call uncertain. The germline V gene has CDR1 LNHDA and CDR2 SQIVND (reference sequence). The CDR3 is 13 amino acids. Trimming stripped 3 bases from V and 6 bases from J, with 11 bases between. In DNA, the CDR3 is TGTGCCAGTAGTATGAATCTCCCCCATGGCTACACCTTC. It encodes CASSMNLPHGYTF. Full variable domain (outside the CDR3, taken from reference TRBV19 and TRBJ1-2): DGGITQSPKYLFRKEGQNVTLSCEQNLNHDAMYWYRQDPGQGLRLIYYSQIVNDFQKGDIAEGYSVSREKKESFPLTVTSAQKNPTAFYLCASSMNLPHGYTFGSGTRLTVV.

The V call is TRBV2, the J call TRBJ2-1; weak D call: TRBD2 (6 bases). Per germline, CDR1 SNHLY and CDR2 FYNNEI. The CDR3 has 14 amino acids. The V end was cut by 6 bases, the J end by 6 bases, with 15 bases between. The CDR3 here is CASRAGSARNEQFF. The CDR3 DNA reads TGTGCCAGCAGGGCGGGGTCCGCCCGCAATGAGCAGTTCTTC.